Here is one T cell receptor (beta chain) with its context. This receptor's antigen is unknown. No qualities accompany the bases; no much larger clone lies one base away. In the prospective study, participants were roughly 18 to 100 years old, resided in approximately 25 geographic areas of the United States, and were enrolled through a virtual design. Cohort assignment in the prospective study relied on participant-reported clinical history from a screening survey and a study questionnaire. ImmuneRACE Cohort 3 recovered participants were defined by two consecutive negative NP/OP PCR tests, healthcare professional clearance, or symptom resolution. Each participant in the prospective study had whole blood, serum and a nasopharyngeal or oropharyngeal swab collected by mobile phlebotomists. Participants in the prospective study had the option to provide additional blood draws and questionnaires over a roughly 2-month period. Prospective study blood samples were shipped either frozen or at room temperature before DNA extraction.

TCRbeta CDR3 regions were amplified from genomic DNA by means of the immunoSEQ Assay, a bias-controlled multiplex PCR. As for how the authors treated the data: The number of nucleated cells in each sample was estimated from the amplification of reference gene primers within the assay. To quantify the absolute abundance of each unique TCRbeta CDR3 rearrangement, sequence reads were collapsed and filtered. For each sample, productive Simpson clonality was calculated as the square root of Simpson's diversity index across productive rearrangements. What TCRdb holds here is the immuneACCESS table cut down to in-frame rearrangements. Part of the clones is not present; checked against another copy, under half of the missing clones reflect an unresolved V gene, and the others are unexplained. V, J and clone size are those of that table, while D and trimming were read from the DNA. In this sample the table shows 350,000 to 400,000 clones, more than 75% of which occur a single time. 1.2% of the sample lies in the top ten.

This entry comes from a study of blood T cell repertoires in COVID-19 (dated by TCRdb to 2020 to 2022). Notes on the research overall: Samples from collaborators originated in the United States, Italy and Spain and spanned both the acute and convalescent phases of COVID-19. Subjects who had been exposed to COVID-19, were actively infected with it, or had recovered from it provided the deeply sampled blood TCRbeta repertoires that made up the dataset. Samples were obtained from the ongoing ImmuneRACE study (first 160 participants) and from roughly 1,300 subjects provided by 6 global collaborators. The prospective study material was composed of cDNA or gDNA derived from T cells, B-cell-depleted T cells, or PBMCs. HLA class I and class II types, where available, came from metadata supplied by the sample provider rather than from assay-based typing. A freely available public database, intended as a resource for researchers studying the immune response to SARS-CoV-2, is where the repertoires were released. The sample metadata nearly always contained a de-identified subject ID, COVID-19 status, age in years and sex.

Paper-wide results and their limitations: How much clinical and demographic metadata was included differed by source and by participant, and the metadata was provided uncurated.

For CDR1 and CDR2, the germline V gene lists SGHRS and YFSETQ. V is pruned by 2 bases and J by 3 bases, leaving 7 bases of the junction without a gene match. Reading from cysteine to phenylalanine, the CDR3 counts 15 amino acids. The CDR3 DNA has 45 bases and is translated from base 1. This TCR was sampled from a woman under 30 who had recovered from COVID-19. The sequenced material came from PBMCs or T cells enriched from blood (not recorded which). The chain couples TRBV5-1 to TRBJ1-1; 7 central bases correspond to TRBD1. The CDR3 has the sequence CASSFGTARDTEAFF. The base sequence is TGCGCCAGCAGCTTTGGGACAGCCCGGGACACTGAAGCTTTCTTT.